This T cell receptor (beta chain) was sequenced during a study of blood T cell repertoires in COVID-19. Study information: From the United States, Italy and Spain came samples of acute and convalescent COVID-19. PBMCs, B-cell-depleted T cells, or T cells provided the cDNA or gDNA that made up the material.

This clone came up once. In the source study's methods: Reference gene primer amplification gave nucleated cell count estimates. Method: immunoSEQ multiplex PCR; TCRdb's copy keeps in-frame clones and lacks some. The DNA gave D and trimming, while V, J and clone size come from that table. The sample holds about 370,000 clones; around 87% are singletons and the top ten take 10%. The CDR3 extends over 16 amino acids. The ends were cut back, 4 bases at V and 6 bases at J, with 18 bases in the middle. The germline CDR1 and CDR2 sequences are LGHNA and YSLEER. Source material: peripheral blood. The source of this sequence is a woman aged 25 to 39 with COVID-19, enrolled during active disease. The chain uses TRBV4-3 and TRBJ2-2; tentatively, D is TRBD1 (6 bases). In DNA form, the CDR3 reads TGCGCCAGCAGCCGAAAAACAGGGACCCAAGCCGGGGAGCTGTTTTTT. This gives the protein CASSRKTGTQAGELFF.